The sequence of this T cell receptor (beta chain) was determined in a study of T cell responses to AZD1222 COVID-19 vaccine listed by TCRdb under 2021. At the level of the whole study: AZD1222 recipients given second doses at about 4 weeks or at about 12 weeks were pooled, since spike-specific TCR depth and breadth were not found to differ between the two schedules. Trial participants were enrolled by age into subgroups of 18-55, 56-69 and 70-plus years, and approximately 150, 30 and 60 TCR-sequenced participants, respectively, were included in these subgroups. A total of 233 trial participants underwent TCR sequencing, of whom 200 to 220 had received two doses of AZD1222 and some 25 had received two doses of the MenACWY control vaccine. The paper's findings and limits, for the study overall: Nearly half of unique spike-specific TCRs reportedly recognized epitopes outside regions mutated in the B.1.351 and B.1.1.7 variants. After two AZD1222 doses, both the breadth and the depth of spike-specific TCRs were significantly higher than at day 0 and than in MenACWY recipients. Vaccine-associated CD4 TCRs spanned the whole spike protein, with dominant responses in regions 160-218 and 743-854. Most participants were white British and females outnumbered males, and the authors suggested that clonal diversity may have been underestimated. Conclusions about previously exposed vaccinees were limited because only a handful of AZD1222 recipients were SARS-CoV-2 seropositive at baseline. The 56-69-year group was small, and its depth increase did not reach significance, likely because of low power. Because no samples from the day 14 peak response were available, repertoires could be characterized only after the peak T cell response.

The sample's time point, from its label and the paper: baseline before first vaccination. Vaccinee samples came from UK trials COV001 and COV002, including a single-blind randomized controlled phase 2/3 trial of AZD1222 (ChAdOx1 nCoV-19) in healthy adults. Trial participant PBMC samples were collected at day 0 and day 28 after the second dose for TCRbeta chain sequencing. A word on this clone: What this receptor recognizes is not known. Qualities for individual bases were not recorded, and no much larger clone is one base off.

The CDR3 regions of human TCRbeta chains were subjected to immunosequencing. The authors' analysis ran thus. Repertoire TCRs were matched against a reference library of SARS-CoV-2-specific TCRs generated with the MIRA antigen-specificity platform. Breadth was defined as the fraction of unique TCRs that were SARS-CoV-2-associated, and depth was defined as the fraction of total T cells that were SARS-CoV-2-associated. Using the MIRA data, each spike-specific TCR was mapped to the spike region that the TCR reacts to and placed in a CD4 or CD8 class. Log10-transformed breadth and depth values were compared by one-way ANOVA with Sidak's multiple comparisons tests. The table comes from immuneACCESS by way of TCRdb, which keeps in-frame sequences with V and J called. Part of the clones is missing from these tables; in studies checked, under half for an unresolved V gene and the rest for unknown reasons. V, J and clone size reflect that table, while D and trimming were determined from the DNA. This sample is represented by about 190,000 clones; approximately 92% of them were singletons. Approximately 1.4% of the sample goes to the ten largest clones.

This TCR derives from an adult in good health. The starting material was peripheral blood, obtained on day 0 of AZD1222 vaccination.

The DNA reads TGTGCCAGCAGCTATCAGGGGAGAGGTGAAGCTTTCTTT. Translated, this is CASSYQGRGEAFF. This receptor chain uses TRBV7-2 and TRBJ1-1, and perhaps TRBD1 as D gene, on 6 matching bases. V is shortened by 4 bases, J by 7 bases, and the region joining them spans 13 bases. From a lookup of the germline V gene, CDR1 and CDR2 are SGHTA and FQGNSA. Counted from cysteine to phenylalanine, this CDR3 has 13 amino acids. Of all the DNA, just the CDR3 is kept, 39 bases in frame from base 1.